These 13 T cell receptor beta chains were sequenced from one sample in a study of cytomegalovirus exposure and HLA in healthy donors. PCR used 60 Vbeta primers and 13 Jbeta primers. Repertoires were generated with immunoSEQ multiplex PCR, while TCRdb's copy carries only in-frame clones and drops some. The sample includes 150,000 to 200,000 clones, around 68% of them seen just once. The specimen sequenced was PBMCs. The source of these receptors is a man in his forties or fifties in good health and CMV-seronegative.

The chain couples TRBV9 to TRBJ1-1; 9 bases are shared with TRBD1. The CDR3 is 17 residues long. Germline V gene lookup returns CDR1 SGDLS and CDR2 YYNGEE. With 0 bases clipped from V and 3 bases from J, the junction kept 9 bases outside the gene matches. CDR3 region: CASSVGYSGDRDTEAFF. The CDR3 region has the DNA TGTGCCAGCAGCGTAGGGTATTCCGGGGACAGGGACACTGAAGCTTTCTTT.

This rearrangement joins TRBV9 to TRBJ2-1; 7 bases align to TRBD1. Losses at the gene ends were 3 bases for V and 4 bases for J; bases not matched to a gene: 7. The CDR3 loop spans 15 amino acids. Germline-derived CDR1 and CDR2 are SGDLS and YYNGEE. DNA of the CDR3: TGTGCCAGCAGCGGAGAGGGGGCGCGTTACAATGAGCAGTTCTTC. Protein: CASSGEGARYNEQFF.

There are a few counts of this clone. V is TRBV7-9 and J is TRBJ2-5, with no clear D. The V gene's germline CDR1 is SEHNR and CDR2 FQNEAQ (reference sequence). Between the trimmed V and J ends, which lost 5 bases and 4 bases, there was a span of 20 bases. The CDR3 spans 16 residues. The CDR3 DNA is TGTGCCAGCAGCCCACGGCTCTCTACCGAGGCAGAGACCCAGTACTTC. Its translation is CASSPRLSTEAETQYF.

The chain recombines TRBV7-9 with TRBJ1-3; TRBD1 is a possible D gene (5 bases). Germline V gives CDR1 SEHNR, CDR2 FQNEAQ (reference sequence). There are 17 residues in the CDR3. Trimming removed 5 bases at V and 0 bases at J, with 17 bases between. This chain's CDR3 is CASSLAGGLLSGNTIYF. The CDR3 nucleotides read TGTGCCAGCAGCCTCGCGGGGGGTCTCCTCTCTGGAAACACCATATATTTT. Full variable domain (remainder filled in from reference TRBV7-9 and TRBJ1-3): DTGVSQNPRHKITKRGQNVTFRCDPISEHNRLYWYRQTLGQGPEFLTYFQNEAQLEKSRLLSDRFSAERPKGSFSTLEIQRTEQGDSAMYLCASSLAGGLLSGNTIYFGEGSWLTVV.

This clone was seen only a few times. The DNA of the CDR3 is TGTGCCAGCAGCGAACGGGACAGAGGGAATTCACCCCTCCACTTT. Encoded protein: CASSERDRGNSPLHF. J is TRBJ1-6 and V is TRBV9, with 7 positions matching TRBD1. The CDR3 is 15 residues long. V was pared by 3 bases and J by 7 bases, with 7 bases of the junction left unmatched. CDR1 is SGDLS and CDR2 is YYNGEE in the germline V gene.

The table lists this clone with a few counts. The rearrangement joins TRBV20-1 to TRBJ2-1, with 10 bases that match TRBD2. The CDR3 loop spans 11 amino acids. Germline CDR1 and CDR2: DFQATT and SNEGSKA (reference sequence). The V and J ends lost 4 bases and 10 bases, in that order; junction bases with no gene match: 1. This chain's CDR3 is CSATSGGEQFF. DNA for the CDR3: TGCAGTGCTACTAGCGGGGGAGAGCAGTTCTTC.

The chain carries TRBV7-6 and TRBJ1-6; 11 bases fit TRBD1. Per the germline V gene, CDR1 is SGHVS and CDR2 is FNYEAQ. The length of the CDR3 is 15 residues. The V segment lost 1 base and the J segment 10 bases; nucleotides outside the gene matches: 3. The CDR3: CASSLGGQGGSPLHF. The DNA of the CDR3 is TGTGCCAGCAGCTTAGGGGGACAGGGGGGCTCACCCCTCCACTTT.

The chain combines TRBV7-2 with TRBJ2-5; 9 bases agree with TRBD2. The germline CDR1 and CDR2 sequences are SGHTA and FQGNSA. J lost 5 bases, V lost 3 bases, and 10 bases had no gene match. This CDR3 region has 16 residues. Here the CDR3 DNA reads TGTGCCAGCAGCTTTAAGTGGGCGGGGGGGGAGGAGACCCAGTACTTC. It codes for CASSFKWAGGEETQYF.

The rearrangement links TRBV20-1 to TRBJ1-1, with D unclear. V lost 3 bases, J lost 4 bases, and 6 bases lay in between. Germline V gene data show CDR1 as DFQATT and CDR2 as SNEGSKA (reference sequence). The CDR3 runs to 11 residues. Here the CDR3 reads CSASWATEAFF. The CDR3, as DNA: TGCAGTGCTAGCTGGGCCACTGAAGCTTTCTTT.

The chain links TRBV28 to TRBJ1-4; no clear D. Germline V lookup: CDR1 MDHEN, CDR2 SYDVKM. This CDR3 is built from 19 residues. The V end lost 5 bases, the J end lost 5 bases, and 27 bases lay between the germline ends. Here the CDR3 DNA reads TGTGCCAGCAGTCCACCTACTTCAGTGATGGAGGAAACAAATGAAAAACTGTTTTTT. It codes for CASSPPTSVMEETNEKLFF.

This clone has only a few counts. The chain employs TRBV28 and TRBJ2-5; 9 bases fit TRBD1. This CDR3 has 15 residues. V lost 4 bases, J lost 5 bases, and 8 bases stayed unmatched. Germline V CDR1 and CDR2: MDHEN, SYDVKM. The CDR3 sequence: CASSSRDRVGETQYF. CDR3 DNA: TGTGCCAGCAGTTCCCGGGACAGGGTAGGGGAGACCCAGTACTTC.

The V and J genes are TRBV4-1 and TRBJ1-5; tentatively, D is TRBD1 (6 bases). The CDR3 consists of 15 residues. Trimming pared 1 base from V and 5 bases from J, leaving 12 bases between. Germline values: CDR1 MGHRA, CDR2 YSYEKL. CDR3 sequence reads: CASSQVQGRHQPQHF. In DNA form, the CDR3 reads TGCGCCAGCAGCCAAGTACAGGGAAGGCATCAGCCCCAGCATTTT.

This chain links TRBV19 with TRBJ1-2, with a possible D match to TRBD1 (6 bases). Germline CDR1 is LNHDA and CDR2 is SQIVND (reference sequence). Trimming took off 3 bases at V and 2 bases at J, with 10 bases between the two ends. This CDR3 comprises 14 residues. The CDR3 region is CASSMSDRNYGYTF. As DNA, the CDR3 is TGTGCCAGTAGTATGTCGGACAGAAACTATGGCTACACCTTC.